The present TCR beta chain was sequenced within a study of blood T cell repertoires in COVID-19. Remarks on this clone: Its ends do not fully match the called genes, so a read error is possible.

The CDR3 consists of 15 residues. Looked up from germline, CDR1 is MNHEY and CDR2 is SVGEGT. Libraries were prepared by immunoSEQ multiplex PCR; TCRdb keeps only in-frame clonotypes and omits some of them. The sample consists of 190,000 or so clones, less than 85% of them appearing once. The sequence came from a man aged 40-49 years who had recovered from COVID-19. The chain is built from TRBV6-2 or TRBV6-3 and TRBJ2-3, with 7 bases that match TRBD1. Sequencing used PBMCs or T cells enriched from blood (not recorded which). CDR3 residues: CASNYRTGGTDTQYF. The CDR3 coding sequence is TGTGCCAGCAATTACCGAACAGGGGGCACAGATACGCAGTATTTT.